Listed here are 8 T cell receptor beta chains from one sample, sequenced in a study of blood T cell repertoires in COVID-19. The data were produced by immunoSEQ multiplex PCR, yet TCRdb's version contains in-frame clones alone and is incomplete. The sample lists about 150,000 clones; about 80% were seen once. Sequencing used peripheral blood. The receptors were gathered from a man in his 70s with acute or convalescent COVID-19.

The rearrangement joins TRBV7-3 to TRBJ2-6; D remains unclear. Germline CDR1 reads SGHTA; CDR2 reads FQGTGA. CDR3 length equals 15 residues. V was trimmed by 6 bases and J by 0 bases, leaving 9 bases between them. In nucleotides, the CDR3 is TGTGCCAGCAGTCCCGTCCCCTCTGGGGCCAACGTCCTGACTTTC. Protein product: CASSPVPSGANVLTF.

This chain uses TRBV6-5 with TRBJ1-1, with D tentatively TRBD1 (5 bases). The CDR3 has 13 amino acids. The V gene's germline CDR1 is MNHEY and CDR2 SVGAGI. Trimming removed 8 bases at V and 0 bases at J, with 10 bases between. The CDR3 sequence is CASRAGMNTEAFF. As DNA, the CDR3 is TGTGCCAGCCGGGCAGGGATGAACACTGAAGCTTTCTTT.

This clone was seen more than once but under ten times. This rearrangement joins TRBV12-3 or TRBV12-4 to TRBJ2-5; weak D call: TRBD2 (5 bases). This CDR3 comprises 13 residues. Trimming shortened V by 5 bases and J by 5 bases, and 12 bases separated the two germline ends. The chain's CDR3 is CASSRLRWETQYF. The CDR3 DNA reads TGTGCCAGCAGTCGACTACGCTGGGAGACCCAGTACTTC.

This clone was observed once. The chain joins TRBV12-3 or TRBV12-4 to TRBJ1-2, with TRBD1 matching over 9 bases. Trimming cost V 5 bases and J 4 bases; bases outside gene matches: 2. The CDR3 covers 13 residues. The CDR3 DNA is TGTGCCAGCAGTGGGGGACAGGGCTATGGCTACACCTTC. The encoded protein is CASSGGQGYGYTF.

The chain is built from TRBV9 and TRBJ2-3, with 9 bases fitting TRBD1. The CDR3 extends over 15 amino acids. In germline, CDR1 is SGDLS, CDR2 YYNGEE. V was pared by 3 bases and J by 4 bases, with 6 bases of the junction left unmatched. The CDR3 here is CASSAPGQGSDTQYF. The DNA for the CDR3 is TGTGCCAGCAGCGCACCGGGACAGGGCTCAGATACGCAGTATTTT.

With regard to this clone: Germline is not matched at one junction end, which may reflect a read error. The genes are TRBV7-2 and TRBJ1-3; 10 nucleotides align to TRBD1. The CDR3 is made up of 16 amino acids. Germline CDR1 is SGHTA and CDR2 is FQGNSA. This CDR3 is CASSLAGQGSGNTIYF. As DNA, the CDR3 is TGTGCCAGCAGCCTAGCGGGACAGGGGTCTGGAAACACCATATATTTT.

Remarks on this clone: Other nucleotide sequences from this sample produce the same CDR3. In DNA form, the CDR3 reads TGCGCCAGCAGCCTGACAGGGGGGGATAATTCACCCCTCCACTTT. It codes for CASSLTGGDNSPLHF. This sequence joins TRBV5-1 and TRBJ1-6, with 9 bases fitting TRBD1. The CDR3 covers 15 residues. J gave up 5 bases and V 4 bases, and 4 bases lay outside the gene matches. Germline assignment: CDR1 SGHRS and CDR2 YFSETQ.

The chain employs TRBV5-4 and TRBJ2-1; 13 bases align to TRBD2. Germline CDR1 is SGHNT and CDR2 is YYREEE (reference sequence). The CDR3 is made up of 15 amino acids. V shed 4 bases, J shed 5 bases, and the junction held 3 bases outside the gene matches. The CDR3 loop is CASSLTSGGDNEQFF. DNA for the CDR3: TGTGCCAGCAGCCTAACTAGCGGGGGGGACAATGAGCAGTTCTTC.